This T cell receptor (beta chain) was observed in a study of blood T cell repertoires in COVID-19. As for the study in general: There were acute and convalescent COVID-19 samples, and they came from the United States, Italy and Spain. PBMCs, B-cell-depleted T cells, or T cells were the source of the cDNA or gDNA that made up the material.

Trimming took 5 bases from V and 4 from J, leaving 14 bases between them. This CDR3 region has 14 residues. Germline loops: CDR1 SNHLY, CDR2 FYNNEI. As processed by the authors: Reference gene primer amplification gave nucleated cell count estimates. Clones were sequenced by immunoSEQ multiplex PCR, and TCRdb holds only the in-frame ones, with some missing. The DNA was the basis for D and trimming; V, J and clone size are from that table. The table includes some 220,000 clones, about 85% detected once. What was sequenced was peripheral blood. The clonotype comes from a woman aged 18-29 years who had recovered from COVID-19. The chain has TRBV2 and TRBJ1-2, with D tentatively TRBD1 (6 bases). This CDR3 reads CASSPRGGSYGYTF. In DNA, the CDR3 is TGTGCCAGCAGTCCCCGAGGGGGATCCTATGGCTACACCTTC.